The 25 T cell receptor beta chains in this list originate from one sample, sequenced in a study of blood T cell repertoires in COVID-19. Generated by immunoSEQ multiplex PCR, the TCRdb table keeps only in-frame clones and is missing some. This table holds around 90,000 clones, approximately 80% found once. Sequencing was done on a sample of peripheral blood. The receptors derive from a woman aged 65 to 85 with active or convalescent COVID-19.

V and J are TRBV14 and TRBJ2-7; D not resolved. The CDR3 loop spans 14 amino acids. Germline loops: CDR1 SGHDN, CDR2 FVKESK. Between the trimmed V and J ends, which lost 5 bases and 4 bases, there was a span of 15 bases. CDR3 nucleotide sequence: TGTGCCAGCAGCTCCCGACCGGGTATTTACGAGCAGTACTTC. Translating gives CASSSRPGIYEQYF.

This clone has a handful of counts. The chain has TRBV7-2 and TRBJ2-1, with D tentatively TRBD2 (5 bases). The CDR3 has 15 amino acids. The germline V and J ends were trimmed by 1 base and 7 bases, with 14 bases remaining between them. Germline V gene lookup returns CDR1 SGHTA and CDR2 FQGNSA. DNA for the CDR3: TGTGCCAGCAGCTTAGGGACCTCGAGGGTAAATGAGCAGTTCTTC. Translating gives CASSLGTSRVNEQFF.

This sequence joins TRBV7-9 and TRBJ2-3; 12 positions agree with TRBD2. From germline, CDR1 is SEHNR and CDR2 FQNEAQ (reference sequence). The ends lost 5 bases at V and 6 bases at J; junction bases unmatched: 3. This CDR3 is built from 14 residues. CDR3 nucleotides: TGTGCCAGCAGCCAGGGGACTAGCGGGGATACGCAGTATTTT. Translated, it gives CASSQGTSGDTQYF.

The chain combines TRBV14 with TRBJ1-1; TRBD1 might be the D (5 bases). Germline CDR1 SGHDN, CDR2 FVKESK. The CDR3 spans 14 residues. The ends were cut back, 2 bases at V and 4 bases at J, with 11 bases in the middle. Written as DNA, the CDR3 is TGTGCCAGCAGCCAATGGGGGGTAGGCACTGAAGCTTTCTTT. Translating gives CASSQWGVGTEAFF.

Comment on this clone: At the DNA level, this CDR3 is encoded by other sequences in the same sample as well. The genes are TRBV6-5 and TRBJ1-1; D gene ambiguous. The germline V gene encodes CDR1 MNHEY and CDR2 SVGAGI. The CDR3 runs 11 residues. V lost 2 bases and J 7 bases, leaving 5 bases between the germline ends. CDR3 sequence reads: CASSYRSEAFF. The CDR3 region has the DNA TGTGCCAGCAGTTACAGGAGTGAAGCTTTCTTT.

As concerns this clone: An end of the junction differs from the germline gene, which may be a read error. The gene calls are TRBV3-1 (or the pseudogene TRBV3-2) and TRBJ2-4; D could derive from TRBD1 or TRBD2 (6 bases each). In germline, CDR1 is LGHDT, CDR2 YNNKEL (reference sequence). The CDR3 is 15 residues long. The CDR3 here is CASTQGGLAKNIQYF. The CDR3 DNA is TGTGCCAGCACCCAAGGGGGGCTGGCCAAAAACATTCAGTACTTC.

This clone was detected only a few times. The CDR3 is CASSPSGGGLYGYTF. CDR3 nucleotides: TGTGCCAGCAGCCCCTCGGGCGGGGGGCTCTATGGCTACACCTTC. The chain is built from TRBV7-9 and TRBJ1-2; possibly TRBD1 for D (6 bases). CDR1 and CDR2 from the germline V gene are SEHNR and FQNEAQ (reference sequence). Trimming took 5 bases from V and 4 from J, leaving 17 bases between them. The CDR3 covers 15 residues.

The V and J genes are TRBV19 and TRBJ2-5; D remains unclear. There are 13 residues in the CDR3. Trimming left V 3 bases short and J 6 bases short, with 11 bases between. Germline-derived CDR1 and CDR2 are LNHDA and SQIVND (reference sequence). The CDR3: CASSIGQWQTQYF. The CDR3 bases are TGTGCCAGTAGTATTGGCCAGTGGCAGACCCAGTACTTC.

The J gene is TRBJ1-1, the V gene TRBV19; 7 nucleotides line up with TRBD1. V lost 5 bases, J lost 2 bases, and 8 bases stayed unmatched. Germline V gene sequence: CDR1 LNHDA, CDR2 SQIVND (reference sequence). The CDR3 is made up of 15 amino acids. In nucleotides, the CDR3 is TGTGCCAGTAGTTCCCCAGGGGGAGTTAACACTGAAGCTTTCTTT. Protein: CASSSPGGVNTEAFF.

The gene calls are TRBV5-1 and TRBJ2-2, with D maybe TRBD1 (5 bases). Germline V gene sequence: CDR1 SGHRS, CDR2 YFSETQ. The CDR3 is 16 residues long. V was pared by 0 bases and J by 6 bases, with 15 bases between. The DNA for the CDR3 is TGCGCCAGCAGCTTGGGGAGACAAGGGGCCCCCGGGGAGCTGTTTTTT. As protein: CASSLGRQGAPGELFF.

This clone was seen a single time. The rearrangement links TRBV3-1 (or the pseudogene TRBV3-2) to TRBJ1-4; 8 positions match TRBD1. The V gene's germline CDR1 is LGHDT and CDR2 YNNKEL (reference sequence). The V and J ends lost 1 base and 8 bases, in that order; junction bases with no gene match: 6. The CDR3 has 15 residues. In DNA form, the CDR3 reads TGTGCCAGCAGCCAAGGTTTTACAGGGGGAGAAAAACTGTTTTTT. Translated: CASSQGFTGGEKLFF.

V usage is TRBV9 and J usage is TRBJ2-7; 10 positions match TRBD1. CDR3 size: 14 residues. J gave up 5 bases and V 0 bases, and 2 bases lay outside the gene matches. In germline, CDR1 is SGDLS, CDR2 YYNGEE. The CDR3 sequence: CASSVGDRGNEQYF. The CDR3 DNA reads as TGTGCCAGCAGCGTAGGGGACAGGGGCAACGAGCAGTACTTC.

CDR3 loop: CASSVGSGDSPLHF. DNA of the CDR3: TGTGCCAGCAGCGTAGGGTCAGGGGATTCACCCCTCCACTTT. The chain combines TRBV9 with TRBJ1-6; the D gene is possibly TRBD1 (6 bases). V was shortened by 0 bases and J by 8 bases, with 9 bases between the two germline ends. The germline V gene has CDR1 SGDLS and CDR2 YYNGEE. The CDR3 length is 14 residues. Drawing the rest from reference TRBV9 and TRBJ1-6, the complete variable domain is DSGVTQTPKHLITATGQRVTLRCSPRSGDLSVYWYQQSLDQGLQFLIQYYNGEERAKGNILERFSAQQFPDLHSELNLSSLELGDSALYFCASSVGSGDSPLHFGNGTRLTVT.

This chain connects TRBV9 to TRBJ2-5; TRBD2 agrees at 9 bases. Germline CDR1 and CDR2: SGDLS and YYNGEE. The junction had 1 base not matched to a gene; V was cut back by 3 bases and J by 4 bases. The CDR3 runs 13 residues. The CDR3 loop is CASSARGGETQYF. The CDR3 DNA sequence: TGTGCCAGCAGCGCGCGGGGGGGAGAGACCCAGTACTTC. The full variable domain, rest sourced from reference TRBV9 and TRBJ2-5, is DSGVTQTPKHLITATGQRVTLRCSPRSGDLSVYWYQQSLDQGLQFLIQYYNGEERAKGNILERFSAQQFPDLHSELNLSSLELGDSALYFCASSARGGETQYFGPGTRLLVL.

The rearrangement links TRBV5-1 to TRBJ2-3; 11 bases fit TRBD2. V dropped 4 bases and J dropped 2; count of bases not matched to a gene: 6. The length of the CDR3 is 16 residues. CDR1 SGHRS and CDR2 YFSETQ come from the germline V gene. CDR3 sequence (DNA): TGCGCCAGCAGCCGCCTGACTAGCGGGGCCACAGATACGCAGTATTTT. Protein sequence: CASSRLTSGATDTQYF.

CDR3 sequence (DNA): TGTGCCAGCAGCCTGGACAGCGCCTATAATTCACCCCTCCACTTT. Protein sequence: CASSLDSAYNSPLHF. The chain is built from TRBV28 and TRBJ1-6; D perhaps matches TRBD1 (6 bases). The CDR3 sequence is 15 residues long. Germline CDR1 reads MDHEN; CDR2 reads SYDVKM. Trimming removed 6 bases at V and 2 bases at J, with 11 bases between.

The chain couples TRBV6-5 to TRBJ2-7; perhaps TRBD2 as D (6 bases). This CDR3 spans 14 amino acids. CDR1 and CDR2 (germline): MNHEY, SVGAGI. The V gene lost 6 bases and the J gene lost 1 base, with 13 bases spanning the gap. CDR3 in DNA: TGTGCCAGCAGCACTACCGGGGGTTCCTACGAGCAGTACTTC. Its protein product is CASSTTGGSYEQYF.

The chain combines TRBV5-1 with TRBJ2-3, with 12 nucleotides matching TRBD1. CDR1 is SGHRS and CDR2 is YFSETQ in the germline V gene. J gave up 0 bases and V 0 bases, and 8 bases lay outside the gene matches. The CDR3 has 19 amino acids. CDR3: CASSLAGDRGPPSTDTQYF. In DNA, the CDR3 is TGCGCCAGCAGCTTGGCCGGGGACAGGGGGCCCCCTAGCACAGATACGCAGTATTTT.

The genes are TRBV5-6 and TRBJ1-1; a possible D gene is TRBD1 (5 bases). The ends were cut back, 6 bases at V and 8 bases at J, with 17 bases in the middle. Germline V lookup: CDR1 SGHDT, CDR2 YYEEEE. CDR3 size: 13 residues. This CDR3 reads CASTVAGLREAFF. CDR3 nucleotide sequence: TGTGCCAGCACCGTGGCGGGACTGAGAGAAGCTTTCTTT.

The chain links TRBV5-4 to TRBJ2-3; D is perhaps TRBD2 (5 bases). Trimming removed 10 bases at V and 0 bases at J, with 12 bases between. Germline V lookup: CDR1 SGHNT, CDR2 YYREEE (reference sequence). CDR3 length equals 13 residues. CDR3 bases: TGTGCCGGAGGCACCTTAAGCACAGATACGCAGTATTTT. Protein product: CAGGTLSTDTQYF.

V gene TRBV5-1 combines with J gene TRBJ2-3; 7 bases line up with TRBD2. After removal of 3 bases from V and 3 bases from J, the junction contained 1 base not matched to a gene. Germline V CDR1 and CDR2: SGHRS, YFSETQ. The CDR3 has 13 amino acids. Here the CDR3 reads CASSSGGTDTQYF. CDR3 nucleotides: TGCGCCAGCAGCTCGGGGGGTACAGATACGCAGTATTTT.

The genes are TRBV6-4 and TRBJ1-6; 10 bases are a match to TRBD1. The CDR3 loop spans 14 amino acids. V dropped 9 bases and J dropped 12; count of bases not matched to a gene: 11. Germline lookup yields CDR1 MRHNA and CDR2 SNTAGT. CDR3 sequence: CASSRDRGMEPLHF. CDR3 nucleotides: TGTGCCAGTAGCCGGGACAGGGGAATGGAACCCCTCCACTTT.

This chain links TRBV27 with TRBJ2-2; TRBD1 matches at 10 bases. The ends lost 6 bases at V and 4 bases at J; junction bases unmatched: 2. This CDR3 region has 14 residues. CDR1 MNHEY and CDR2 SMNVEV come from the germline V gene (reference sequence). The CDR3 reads CASSRTGGTGELFF. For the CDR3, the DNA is TGTGCCAGCAGCCGGACAGGGGGCACCGGGGAGCTGTTTTTT.

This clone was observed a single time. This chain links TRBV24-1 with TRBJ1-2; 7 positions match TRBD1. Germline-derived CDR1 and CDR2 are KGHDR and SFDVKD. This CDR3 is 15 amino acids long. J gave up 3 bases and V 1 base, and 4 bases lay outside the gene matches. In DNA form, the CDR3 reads TGTGCCACCAGTGATTTACGACAGGGACACTATGGCTACACCTTC. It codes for CATSDLRQGHYGYTF.

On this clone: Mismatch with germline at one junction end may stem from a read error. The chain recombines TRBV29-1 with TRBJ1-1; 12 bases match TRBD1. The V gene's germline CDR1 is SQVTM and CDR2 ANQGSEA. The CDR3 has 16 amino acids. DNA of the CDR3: TGCAGCGCTCCCCGTGGGACAGGGGGCTTGAACATTGAAGCTTTCTTT. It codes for CSAPRGTGGLNIEAFF.